The clone carrying this TCR beta chain occurred a few times. The protocol was immunoSEQ multiplex PCR, while the TCRdb copy is restricted to in-frame clones and leaves out a portion. Among more than 30,000 clones listed, 70% to 85% were seen once. The CDR3 contains 12 residues. Losses at the gene ends were 2 bases for V and 8 bases for J; bases not matched to a gene: 3. CDR1 is GTSNPN and CDR2 is SVGIG in the germline V gene (reference sequence). This entry comes from a study of STAT5B mutations in CD4+ large granular lymphocyte leukemia. Specimen: CD4+ T cells from blood buffy coats. The clonotype was recovered from a human donor in good health. The chain has TRBV30 and TRBJ2-1; 7 nucleotides line up with TRBD2. The CDR3 region is CAWSKLAHEQFF. DNA for the CDR3: TGTGCCTGGAGTAAACTAGCGCATGAGCAGTTCTTC.